This T cell receptor (beta chain) was retrieved from a study of T cell responses to AZD1222 COVID-19 vaccine. Data came from immunoSEQ multiplex PCR; TCRdb stores just in-frame clones and leaves some out. The table lists some 130,000 clones, around nine tenths of them singletons. Germline lookup yields CDR1 MNHEY and CDR2 SMNVEV (reference sequence). With 6 bases removed from V and 2 bases from J, the gap between germline ends came to 13 bases. The length of the CDR3 is 15 residues. This sample comprised peripheral blood, obtained on day 0 of AZD1222 vaccination. The origin of this receptor is an adult in good health. The V and J genes are TRBV27 and TRBJ2-2, with D possibly TRBD1 on 5 matching bases. CDR3 loop: CASRVVRGNTGELFF. DNA of the CDR3: TGTGCCAGCAGAGTAGTTAGGGGTAACACCGGGGAGCTGTTTTTT.